The 4 T cell receptor beta chains listed next were all sequenced from one sample in a study of blood T cell repertoires in COVID-19. Profiling relied on immunoSEQ multiplex PCR, and the TCRdb table lists in-frame clones only, not all of them. This table has 100,000 to 150,000 clones, roughly 86% appearing once. Sequenced: peripheral blood. Source of these receptors: a woman in her seventies with COVID-19, enrolled during active disease.

Here the CDR3 DNA reads TGTGCCAGCAGCGCCGGACTGGGAGAAAAACTGTTTTTT. This codes for CASSAGLGEKLFF. The V and J genes are TRBV2 and TRBJ1-4; D not certain. Trimming stripped 6 bases from V and 8 bases from J, with 13 bases between. Germline V lookup: CDR1 SNHLY, CDR2 FYNNEI. This CDR3 has 13 amino acids.

This clone was found a few times. The J gene is TRBJ2-1, the V gene TRBV3-1 (or the pseudogene TRBV3-2); D might be TRBD1 (6 bases). The CDR3 is 15 residues long. The germline gives CDR1 LGHDT, CDR2 YNNKEL (reference sequence). The V end lost 1 base, the J end lost 4 bases, and 11 bases lay between the germline ends. In DNA form, the CDR3 reads TGTGCCAGCAGCCAAGTCCAAGGACAGTACAATGAGCAGTTCTTC. Protein product: CASSQVQGQYNEQFF.

The chain couples TRBV6-5 to TRBJ2-3, with a tentative D call TRBD2 (7 bases). Trimming cost V 0 bases and J 0 bases, with 10 bases left between them. The CDR3 has 16 amino acids. CDR1 is MNHEY, CDR2 SVGAGI, per germline. The CDR3 DNA reads as TGTGCCAGCAGTTACTCTCGGGGGGCCAGCACAGATACGCAGTATTTT. Translating gives CASSYSRGASTDTQYF.

This chain uses TRBV18 with TRBJ2-7, with 8 bases fitting TRBD1. Germline values: CDR1 KGHSH, CDR2 LQKENI. This CDR3 comprises 15 residues. V dropped 5 bases and J dropped 6; count of bases not matched to a gene: 12. CDR3 sequence reads: CASSAVGQGWSEQYF. CDR3 sequence (DNA): TGTGCCAGCTCAGCGGTAGGACAGGGTTGGAGCGAGCAGTACTTC. The full variable domain, in which reference TRBV18 and TRBJ2-7 provide the parts outside the CDR3, is NAGVMQNPRHLVRRRGQEARLRCSPMKGHSHVYWYRQLPEEGLKFMVYLQKENIIDESGMPKERFSAEFPKEGPSILRIQQVVRGDSAAYFCASSAVGQGWSEQYFGPGTRLTVT.